A selection of T cell receptor beta chains follows, all from one sample in a study of T cell responses to AZD1222 COVID-19 vaccine. Libraries were prepared by immunoSEQ multiplex PCR; TCRdb keeps only in-frame clonotypes and omits some of them. This sample has approximately 200,000 clones, with 80% to 95% found just once. The source was peripheral blood, collected 28 days after the second AZD1222 dose. The receptors were sampled from an adult who received the AZD1222 COVID-19 vaccine. The CDR3 runs from the conserved cysteine through the conserved F or W. A D gene is named only where the DNA matches it firmly. Only some rows state a clone size, as once, few, many or a class for expanded clones.

NA | TRBJ1-2 | NA | TRBV2 | 13 | TGTGCCAGCAGTGAAGCAGGGGGTCATGGCTACACCTTC | CASSEAGGHGYTF
TRBD1 | TRBJ2-5 | NA | TRBV19 | 14 | TGTGCCAGTAGTATGGGACAGGGACCCGAGACCCAGTACTTC | CASSMGQGPETQYF
TRBD1 | TRBJ2-3 | NA | TRBV11-2 | 16 | TGTGCCAGCAGCTTAGTCCTCAACAGGGGGCCAGATACGCAGTATTTT | CASSLVLNRGPDTQYF
TRBD1 | TRBJ1-2 | NA | TRBV6-5 | 12 | TGTGCCAGCAGCTGGGACAGCTATGGCTACACCTTC | CASSWDSYGYTF
NA | TRBJ1-2 | NA | TRBV27 | 14 | TGTGCCAGCAGTTACAACAGGGCTAACTATGGCTACACCTTC | CASSYNRANYGYTF
NA | TRBJ1-2 | NA | TRBV5-6 | 12 | TGTGCCAGCAGCTCCGGGATGGATGGCTACACCTTC | CASSSGMDGYTF
NA | TRBJ2-3 | NA | TRBV9 | 16 | TGTGCCAGCAGCGCCTTAGAGGCGGGGCCTAGAGATACGCAGTATTTT | CASSALEAGPRDTQYF
TRBD2 | TRBJ2-3 | NA | TRBV7-9 | 15 | TGTGCCAGCAGCCACCCTGCGGGGGTTACAGATACGCAGTATTTT | CASSHPAGVTDTQYF
NA | TRBJ2-5 | NA | TRBV11-2 | 13 | TGTGCCAGCAGCTTATCGGACGAAGAGACCCAGTACTTC | CASSLSDEETQYF
NA | TRBJ1-1 | NA | TRBV12-5 | 12 | TGTGCTAGTGCCCCAGGGTCGTCGGGGGCTTTCTTT | CASAPGSSGAFF
TRBD1 | TRBJ1-2 | once | TRBV6-6 | 14 | TGTGCCAGCAGTGAGCCGGGACAGGGGGAAGGCTACACCTTC | CASSEPGQGEGYTF
TRBD2 | TRBJ2-5 | NA | TRBV19 | 12 | TGTGCCAGTAGTCTGGGGGGGTCGGCCCAGTACTTC | CASSLGGSAQYF
NA | TRBJ2-7 | NA | TRBV5-1 | 14 | TGCGCCAGCAGCCCCGGGACAAACTCCTACGAGCAGTACTTC | CASSPGTNSYEQYF